A selection of T cell receptor beta chains follows, all from one sample in a study of T cell repertoires in cytomegalovirus infection. These receptors lack a known antigen. From the reads, TCRdb called clonotypes with MiXCR, one entry per CDR3 protein. This table holds 750,000 to 950,000 distinct CDR3 sequences, about 28% found once. This sample comprised cultured CD8+ T cells from PBMCs, obtained from culture after CMV antigen stimulation. These receptors all come from a human donor in good health (CMV status not recorded). Some clones in this sample may be carry-over from other donors' samples. Both conserved end residues are part of each CDR3. The D gene is left open where the match is weak. A clone size is listed for some rows: how often the clone was seen (once, few, many), or a class if it is expanded.

>-|-|TRBJ2-1|TRBV6-1
CASFGTIGWNEQFF
TGTGCCAGCTTTGGGACCATTGGATGGAATGAGCAGTTCTTC
>TRBD2|-|TRBJ2-1|TRBV7-3
CASSKTSGGIYNEQFF
TGTGCCAGCAGCAAAACTAGCGGGGGGATCTACAATGAGCAGTTCTTC
>TRBD1|once|TRBJ1-6|TRBV27
CASSADRTGGHSPLHF
TGTGCCAGCAGCGCCGACCGGACAGGGGGACATTCACCCCTCCACTTT
>-|-|TRBJ1-2|TRBV6-5
CASSYNELSYGYTF
TGTGCCAGCAGTTACAATGAACTGAGCTATGGCTACACCTTC
>-|few|TRBJ1-6|TRBV2
CASSEAFPRDNSPLHF
TGTGCCAGCAGTGAAGCCTTTCCCCGGGATAATTCACCCCTCCACTTT
>TRBD1|-|TRBJ2-3|TRBV7-3
CASSLTGTGLLESGSDTQYF
TGTGCCAGCAGCCTGACAGGGACAGGCCTTCTAGAAAGCGGATCAGATACGCAGTATTTT
>-|few|TRBJ2-1|TRBV6-1
CASSEARWFDNEQFF
TGTGCCAGCAGTGAAGCGCGGTGGTTCGACAATGAGCAGTTCTTC
>-|-|TRBJ1-5|TRBV28
CASTLVGDQPQHF
TGTGCCAGCACCCTAGTGGGCGATCAGCCCCAGCATTTT
>-|-|TRBJ1-3|TRBV27
CASTSGRGMAGNTIYF
TGTGCCAGCACCTCGGGTAGGGGAATGGCTGGAAACACCATATATTTT
>-|few|TRBJ2-3|TRBV4-2
CASSYIGIGGSSAITDTQYF
TGTGCCAGCAGTTATATTGGGATTGGGGGGAGTAGCGCGATCACAGATACGCAGTATTTT
>-|-|TRBJ2-1|TRBV13
CASSQGESFYNEQFF
TGTGCCAGCAGCCAAGGGGAGTCCTTCTACAATGAGCAGTTCTTC
>TRBD1|-|TRBJ1-6|TRBV6-6
CASSFLRDRDSPLHF
TGTGCCAGCAGTTTCCTCCGGGACAGGGATTCACCCCTCCACTTT
>-|-|TRBJ1-2|TRBV27
CASSLDLFNGYTF
TGTGCCAGCAGTTTAGACCTCTTCAATGGCTACACCTTC
>-|few|TRBJ1-2|TRBV27
CASSLRGRGYTF
TGTGCCAGCAGTTTAAGAGGGCGAGGCTACACCTTC
>TRBD1|few|TRBJ2-1|TRBV7-9
CASSLTDRGKYNEQFF
TGTGCCAGCAGCTTAACGGACAGGGGGAAATACAATGAGCAGTTCTTC
>-|many|TRBJ2-7|TRBV5-1
CASSRGTTSSYEQYF
TGCGCCAGCAGCCGGGGGACAACATCTTCCTACGAGCAGTACTTC
>TRBD2|-|TRBJ2-2|TRBV7-8
CASSFRLAGGTGELFF
TGTGCCAGCAGCTTCAGGCTAGCGGGGGGCACCGGGGAGCTGTTTTTT
>-|few|TRBJ2-5|TRBV5-6
CASSLWAGLYGETQYF
TGTGCCAGCAGCTTGTGGGCAGGCCTCTATGGAGAGACCCAGTACTTC
>TRBD2|few|TRBJ2-1|TRBV4-2
CASSQESGSGREQFF
TGTGCCAGCAGCCAAGAATCGGGTAGCGGGAGGGAGCAGTTCTTC
>-|-|TRBJ2-7|TRBV6-1
CAARPSAGAEQYF
TGTGCCGCCCGGCCGAGCGCCGGGGCCGAGCAGTACTTC
>-|-|TRBJ1-1|TRBV11-1
CASSPNRGGVLTEAFF
TGTGCCAGCAGCCCTAATCGAGGAGGGGTGCTCACTGAAGCTTTCTTT
>TRBD1|few|TRBJ1-2|TRBV7-6
CASSSPTGTGVGYTF
TGTGCCAGCAGCTCACCAACCGGGACAGGGGTTGGCTACACCTTC
>TRBD1|-|TRBJ1-4|TRBV2
CASSVGQGATNEKLFF
TGTGCCAGCAGTGTTGGACAGGGGGCAACTAATGAAAAACTGTTTTTT
>-|-|TRBJ1-5|TRBV2
CASIASGSNQPQHF
TGTGCCAGCATCGCTTCGGGTAGCAATCAGCCCCAGCATTTT
>-|-|TRBJ2-1|TRBV3-1
CASSQGLLAPNEQFF
TGTGCCAGCAGCCAAGGTTTACTAGCCCCCAATGAGCAGTTCTTC
>-|-|TRBJ2-7|TRBV12-3/TRBV12-4
CASSPSLQHYEQYF
TGTGCCAGCAGCCCCTCCCTGCAGCACTACGAGCAGTACTTC
>TRBD1|once|TRBJ2-3|TRBV5-6
CASSFLVQGAVGTDTQYF
TGTGCCAGCAGCTTTTTGGTACAGGGGGCGGTAGGCACAGATACGCAGTATTTT
>TRBD2|many|TRBJ2-1|TRBV7-6
CASSLGGSGVNNEQFF
TGTGCCAGCAGCTTAGGTGGTAGCGGGGTCAACAATGAGCAGTTCTTC
>-|few|TRBJ2-3|TRBV6-6
CASTDLGNSYTDTQYF
TGTGCCAGCACCGACCTAGGGAACAGTTACACAGATACGCAGTATTTT
>-|few|TRBJ2-1|TRBV4-3
CASSQGALLTSSYNEQFF
TGCGCCAGCAGCCAGGGGGCACTCCTAACCAGCTCCTACAATGAGCAGTTCTTC
>-|-|TRBJ1-4|TRBV6-5
CASSYRAGIDLDEKLFF
TGTGCCAGCAGTTACAGGGCAGGGATTGACCTAGATGAAAAACTGTTTTTT
>-|-|TRBJ1-1|TRBV12-3/TRBV12-4
CASSLGTNGDTEAFF
TGTGCCAGCAGTTTAGGGACAAATGGGGACACTGAAGCTTTCTTT
>-|few|TRBJ1-2|TRBV27
CASTTPREGQYGYTF
TGTGCCAGCACCACCCCTAGGGAGGGGCAATATGGCTACACCTTC
>-|few|TRBJ1-2|TRBV19
CASTMDSYGYTF
TGTGCCAGTACCATGGACAGCTATGGCTACACCTTC
>TRBD2|-|TRBJ2-1|TRBV24-1
CATSDTSGGFSYNEQFF
TGTGCCACCAGTGATACTAGCGGGGGGTTTTCCTACAATGAGCAGTTCTTC
>-|few|TRBJ1-2|TRBV9
CASSAGTPNYGYTF
TGTGCCAGCAGCGCTGGGACACCTAACTATGGCTACACCTTC
>-|-|TRBJ2-3|TRBV11-3
CASSLTSFADTQYF
TGTGCCAGCAGCTTAACCAGTTTCGCAGATACGCAGTATTTT
>-|few|TRBJ1-6|TRBV2
CASKGGWGGGSPLHF
TGTGCCAGCAAAGGCGGCTGGGGAGGAGGGTCACCCCTCCACTTT
>-|many|TRBJ1-1|TRBV12-3/TRBV12-4
CASSLPTGPNTEAFF
TGTGCCAGCAGTTTACCAACAGGGCCGAACACTGAAGCTTTCTTT
>-|-|TRBJ1-4|TRBV18
CASSPVVPINEKLFF
TGTGCCAGCTCACCAGTGGTCCCCATTAATGAAAAACTGTTTTTT
>-|-|TRBJ1-1|TRBV6-1
CASSRLDSLNTEAFF
TGTGCCAGCAGTCGATTGGACAGCTTGAACACTGAAGCTTTCTTT